Below are 14 T cell receptor beta chains sequenced from a single sample in a study of beta chain features in type 1 diabetes. TCRB transcripts that were expressed got sequenced, as all of the isolated RNA had been reverse transcribed. Using immunoSEQ multiplex PCR, the repertoire was profiled, and TCRdb retains in-frame clones only, with some absent. The sample contains fewer than 900,000 clones, roughly 16% of which appear only once. The sequencing input was naive CD4+ T cells from blood. The source of these receptors is a young woman in good health.

The chain carries TRBV21-1 and TRBJ2-2; no check of the table's D call, TRBD1, against the DNA was made. TRBV21-1 is a pseudogene. The CDR3 is 18 amino acids. The DNA of the CDR3 is TGTGCCAGCAGCAGACTTCCGGGACAGGGGGCTCCGGACGGGGAGCTGTTTTTT. This translates into CASSRLPGQGAPDGELFF.

This clone was seen a few times. The V gene is TRBV28, the J gene TRBJ1-2; 7 bases map to TRBD1. CDR1 and CDR2 (germline): MDHEN, SYDVKM. The CDR3 extends over 12 amino acids. Unmatched junction bases numbered 9, after V lost 10 bases and J lost 7 bases. The CDR3 bases are TGTGCCACCAGAAGAAGACAGGGTGGCTACACCTTC. It translates to CATRRRQGGYTF.

This clone was recorded a few times. The V and J genes are TRBV7-2 and TRBJ2-5, with 7 bases aligning to TRBD2. J gave up 3 bases and V 3 bases, and 7 bases lay outside the gene matches. The CDR3 runs 15 residues. Germline CDR1 is SGHTA and CDR2 is FQGNSA. This chain's CDR3 is CASSLTRGSEETQYF. In DNA form, the CDR3 reads TGTGCCAGCAGCTTGACTCGCGGGAGTGAAGAGACCCAGTACTTC.

The chain uses TRBV29-1 and TRBJ2-7, with 11 bases lining up with TRBD1. The CDR3 totals 17 residues. From germline, CDR1 is SQVTM and CDR2 ANQGSEA. V dropped 4 bases and J dropped 2; count of bases not matched to a gene: 13. The CDR3 DNA reads TGCAGCGTTGCTACGGACAGGGGGCCCATGATAACCTACGAGCAGTACTTC. Residues: CSVATDRGPMITYEQYF.

This clone occurred a few times. The chain employs TRBV4-1 and TRBJ1-2, with 10 bases lining up with TRBD1. Germline V lookup: CDR1 MGHRA, CDR2 YSYEKL. The CDR3 is made up of 15 amino acids. After removal of 2 bases from V and 8 bases from J, the junction contained 8 bases not matched to a gene. The CDR3 loop is CASSQPGQGPSGYTF. CDR3 nucleotides: TGCGCCAGCAGCCAACCGGGACAGGGGCCTTCGGGCTACACCTTC.

Only a few counts were recorded for this clone. The rearrangement uses TRBV5-1 and TRBJ2-1, with D possibly TRBD2 on 6 matching bases. This CDR3 comprises 19 residues. V was shortened by 3 bases and J by 0 bases, with 22 bases between the two germline ends. The germline CDR1 and CDR2 sequences are SGHRS and YFSETQ. The CDR3 DNA sequence: TGCGCCAGCAGCTCCTCCCCGGCTGGGACTCGTAGCTCCTACAATGAGCAGTTCTTC. Protein sequence: CASSSSPAGTRSSYNEQFF.

This clone was found a few times. Other nucleotide sequences in the sample specify the same CDR3. V and J are TRBV5-1 and TRBJ2-5; D remains unclear. CDR1 is SGHRS and CDR2 is YFSETQ in the germline V gene. This CDR3 is 13 amino acids long. V was trimmed by 0 bases and J by 2 bases, leaving 5 bases between them. The CDR3 region is CASSLGRQETQYF. The CDR3, as DNA: TGCGCCAGCAGCTTGGGACGGCAAGAGACCCAGTACTTC.

This clone was found a few times. V is TRBV4-2 and J is TRBJ2-7; 11 bases match TRBD2. The CDR3 is 12 residues long. The V gene's germline CDR1 is LGHNA and CDR2 YNFKEQ. Trimming cost V 5 bases and J 11 bases; bases outside gene matches: 5. CDR3 residues: CASSASSGRKYF. Written as DNA, the CDR3 is TGTGCCAGCAGCGCTTCTAGCGGGAGGAAGTACTTC.

This clone was detected only a few times. The V and J genes are TRBV5-4 and TRBJ2-1; 9 nucleotides match TRBD2. Trimming at V came to 4 bases and at J to 5 bases, leaving 10 bases not matched to a gene. Germline CDR1 SGHNT, CDR2 YYREEE (reference sequence). The CDR3 extends over 16 amino acids. DNA of the CDR3: TGTGCCAGCAGCAGCCATATAGCGGGAGACAACAATGAGCAGTTCTTC. Encoded protein: CASSSHIAGDNNEQFF.

The rearrangement links TRBV6-6 to TRBJ2-7; 13 positions match TRBD2. This CDR3 spans 15 amino acids. V shed 5 bases, J shed 2 bases, and the junction held 3 bases outside the gene matches. The V gene's germline CDR1 is MNHNY and CDR2 SVGAGI (reference sequence). The CDR3 reads CASSGLAGDPYEQYF. The CDR3 DNA is TGTGCCAGCAGTGGACTAGCGGGAGACCCCTACGAGCAGTACTTC.

The chain combines TRBV7-9 with TRBJ2-7; TRBD1 matches at 9 bases. V was pared by 2 bases and J by 3 bases, with 5 bases of the junction left unmatched. Germline V gene sequence: CDR1 SEHNR, CDR2 FQNEAQ (reference sequence). There are 15 residues in the CDR3. The CDR3, as DNA: TGTGCCAGCAGCTTACAGGGGACAGGGAACTACGAGCAGTACTTC. This encodes CASSLQGTGNYEQYF.

This clone was observed a few times. The chain couples TRBV5-1 to TRBJ1-1; no clear D. The CDR3 extends over 15 amino acids. Trimming took 5 bases from V and 1 from J, leaving 15 bases between them. Germline lookup yields CDR1 SGHRS and CDR2 YFSETQ. Here the CDR3 reads CASRAPEDGNTEAFF. The CDR3 DNA follows: TGCGCCAGCAGGGCCCCGGAAGATGGGAACACTGAAGCTTTCTTT. Full variable domain (outside the CDR3, taken from reference TRBV5-1 and TRBJ1-1): KAGVTQTPRYLIKTRGQQVTLSCSPISGHRSVSWYQQTPGQGLQFLFEYFSETQRNKGNFPGRFSGRQFSNSRSEMNVSTLELGDSALYLCASRAPEDGNTEAFFGQGTRLTVV.

V is TRBV18 and J is TRBJ2-5, with TRBD2 identical over 9 bases. Per the germline V gene, CDR1 is KGHSH and CDR2 is LQKENI. The CDR3 has 16 amino acids. The V gene end was trimmed by 3 bases and the J gene end by 5 bases; junction bases not matched to a gene: 10. The CDR3 DNA reads as TGTGCCAGCTCACCGAGAAAAGCGGGAGGCGGGGAGACCCAGTACTTC. Protein sequence: CASSPRKAGGGETQYF.

This clone has a handful of counts. Here the CDR3 reads CATSRDQLAGFTDTQYF. CDR3 nucleotide sequence: TGTGCCACCAGCAGAGATCAACTAGCGGGGTTCACAGATACGCAGTATTTT. The chain couples TRBV15 to TRBJ2-3; 10 bases align to TRBD2. The V segment lost 0 bases and the J segment 2 bases; nucleotides outside the gene matches: 5. Germline CDR1 and CDR2: LNHNV and YYDKDF (reference sequence). This CDR3 is built from 17 residues.